This T cell receptor beta chain was found in a study of Ad26.COV2.S vaccination and SARS-CoV-2 variants. Study details: It was the COV1001 Ad26.COV2.S trial arm that included the donor. Study-wide results and limits: Substantial breadth was reported for post-vaccination spike-specific CD8+ and CD4+ T cells. Breadth and depth estimates from TCRs may understate total T cell responses.

The V gene's germline CDR1 is MNHNS and CDR2 SASEGT. This CDR3 spans 15 amino acids. V was pared by 3 bases and J by 5 bases, with 6 bases of the junction left unmatched. Regarding treatment: roughly 19 received Ad26.COV2.S at low or high dose, single or two shots; 5 received placebo; per-sample allocation not given. The samples date from day 63 after the first vaccine or placebo injection. Remarks on this clone: Its antigen is not known.

Generated by immunoSEQ multiplex PCR, the TCRdb table keeps only in-frame clones and is missing some. The data hold about 680,000 clones, with 80% to 90% observed a single time. The receptor was isolated from a person aged 18-65 years who received the Ad26.COV2.S COVID-19 vaccine or a placebo. The chain carries TRBV6-1 and TRBJ2-7; TRBD2 matches 11 bases. The starting material was peripheral blood, obtained in a trial of Ad26.COV2.S vaccine versus placebo. The CDR3 DNA reads TGTGCCAGCAGTGACCTAGCGGGAGGTTCCCACGAGCAGTACTTC. It is translated as CASSDLAGGSHEQYF.